This TCR beta chain came from a study of T cells in Graves' hyperthyroidism and ophthalmopathy. The study's findings and limits: Blood held most thyroid clonotypes expanded above 0.001 frequency.

TCR beta CDR3 regions were amplified from RNA. A first-round RT-PCR of the TCR CDR3 used the HTBI primer set. TCRdb analysed the multiplex PCR reads with MiXCR anew, one entry per CDR3 protein. The profile shows under 700,000 distinct CDR3 sequences, roughly 46% of them singletons. Graves' hyperthyroidism was deemed stable absent ophthalmopathy progression within 18 months. It was uncontrolled infection, other autoimmune disease, pregnancy or lactation that excluded patients. There are 13 residues in the CDR3. Trimming shortened V by 3 bases and J by 3 bases, and 12 bases separated the two germline ends. Germline V gene sequence: CDR1 DFQATT, CDR2 SNEGSKA (reference sequence). Of note for this clonotype: Antigen: not known.

The specimen sequenced was peripheral blood or thyroid tissue (not recorded which). The chain joins TRBV20-1 to TRBJ2-7; a possible D gene is TRBD1 (5 bases). The clonotype comes from a woman between 18 and 29 years old with Graves' hyperthyroidism. CDR3 coding DNA: TGCAGTGCTAGTGCAGGGTCCATCTACGAGCAGTACTTC. It is translated as CSASAGSIYEQYF.